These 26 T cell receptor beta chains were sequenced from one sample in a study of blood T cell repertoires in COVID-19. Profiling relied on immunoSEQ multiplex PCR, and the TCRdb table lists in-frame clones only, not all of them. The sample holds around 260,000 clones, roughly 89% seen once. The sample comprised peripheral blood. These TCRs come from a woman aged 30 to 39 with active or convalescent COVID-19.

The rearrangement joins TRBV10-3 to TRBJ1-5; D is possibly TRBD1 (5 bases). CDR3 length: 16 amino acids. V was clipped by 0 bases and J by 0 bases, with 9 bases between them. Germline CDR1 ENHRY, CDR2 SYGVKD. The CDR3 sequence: CAISESGVNSNQPQHF. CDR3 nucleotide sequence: TGTGCCATCAGTGAGTCAGGGGTTAATAGCAATCAGCCCCAGCATTTT.

The CDR3 DNA follows: TGTGCCAGCAGAAAACCCGGACAGGGGAAGGGCTACACCTTC. Translation: CASRKPGQGKGYTF. The chain has TRBV27 and TRBJ1-2, with 9 bases lining up with TRBD1. The trim removed 6 bases at V and 8 bases at J, leaving 10 bases unmatched. The germline gives CDR1 MNHEY, CDR2 SMNVEV (reference sequence). The CDR3 contains 14 residues.

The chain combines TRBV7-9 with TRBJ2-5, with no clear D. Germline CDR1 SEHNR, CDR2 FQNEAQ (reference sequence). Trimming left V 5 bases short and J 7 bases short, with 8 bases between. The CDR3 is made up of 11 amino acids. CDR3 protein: CASSLGRTQYF. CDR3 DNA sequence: TGTGCCAGCAGCCTCGGTCGGACCCAGTACTTC.

CDR3 in amino acids: CASSVDGTAVELFF. CDR3 DNA: TGTGCCAGCAGCGTAGATGGGACAGCAGTGGAGCTGTTTTTT. V gene TRBV9 combines with J gene TRBJ2-2, with TRBD1 matching 7 bases. Germline V gene sequence: CDR1 SGDLS, CDR2 YYNGEE. V trimming: 0 bases; J trimming: 10 bases; junction bases outside the gene matches: 6. This CDR3 spans 14 amino acids. Combining the CDR3 with reference TRBV9 and TRBJ2-2 gives the whole variable domain DSGVTQTPKHLITATGQRVTLRCSPRSGDLSVYWYQQSLDQGLQFLIQYYNGEERAKGNILERFSAQQFPDLHSELNLSSLELGDSALYFCASSVDGTAVELFFGEGSRLTVL.

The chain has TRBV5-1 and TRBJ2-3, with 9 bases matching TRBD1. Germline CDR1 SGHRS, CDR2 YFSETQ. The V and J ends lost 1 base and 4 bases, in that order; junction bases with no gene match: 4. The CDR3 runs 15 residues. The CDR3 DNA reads TGCGCCAGCAGCTTGAACGGGGACAGGGCAGATACGCAGTATTTT. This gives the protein CASSLNGDRADTQYF.

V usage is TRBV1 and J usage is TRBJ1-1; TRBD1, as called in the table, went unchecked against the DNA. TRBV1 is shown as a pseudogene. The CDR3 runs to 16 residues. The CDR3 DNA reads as TGCACCAGCAGCCAAGTCTTCCCAACAGGGGCAACTGAAGCTTTCTTT. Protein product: CTSSQVFPTGATEAFF.

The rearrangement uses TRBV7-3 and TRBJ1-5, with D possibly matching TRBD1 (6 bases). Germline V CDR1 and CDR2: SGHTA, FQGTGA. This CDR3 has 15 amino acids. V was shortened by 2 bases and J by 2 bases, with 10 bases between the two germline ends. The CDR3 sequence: CASSLYGGGNQPQHF. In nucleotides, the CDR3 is TGTGCCAGCAGCTTATATGGGGGCGGCAATCAGCCCCAGCATTTT. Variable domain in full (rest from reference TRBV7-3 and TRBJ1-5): GAGVSQTPSNKVTEKGKYVELRCDPISGHTALYWYRQSLGQGPEFLIYFQGTGAADDSGLPNDRFFAVRPEGSVSTLKIQRTERGDSAVYLCASSLYGGGNQPQHFGDGTRLSIL.

The CDR3: CASSFPEDRTNNEQFF. The DNA for the CDR3 is TGTGCCAGCAGCTTTCCCGAGGACAGGACTAACAATGAGCAGTTCTTC. This sequence joins TRBV7-8 and TRBJ2-1; a possible D gene is TRBD1 (7 bases). V lost 3 bases and J 5 bases, leaving 17 bases between the germline ends. The germline V gene has CDR1 SGHVS and CDR2 FQNEAQ. CDR3 size: 16 residues.

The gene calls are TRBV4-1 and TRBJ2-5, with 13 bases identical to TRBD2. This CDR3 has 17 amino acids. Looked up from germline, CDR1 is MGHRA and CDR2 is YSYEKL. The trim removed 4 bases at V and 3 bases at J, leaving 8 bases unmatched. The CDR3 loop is CASSLSTSGGREETQYF. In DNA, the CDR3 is TGCGCCAGCAGCCTCTCGACTAGCGGGGGGCGGGAAGAGACCCAGTACTTC.

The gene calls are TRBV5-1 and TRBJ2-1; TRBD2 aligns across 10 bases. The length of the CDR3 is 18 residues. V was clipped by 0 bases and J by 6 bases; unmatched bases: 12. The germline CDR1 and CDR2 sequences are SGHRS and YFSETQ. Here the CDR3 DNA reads TGCGCCAGCAGCTTGGATCCTAGCGGGGGACCTTCTGGCAATGAGCAGTTCTTC. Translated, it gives CASSLDPSGGPSGNEQFF.

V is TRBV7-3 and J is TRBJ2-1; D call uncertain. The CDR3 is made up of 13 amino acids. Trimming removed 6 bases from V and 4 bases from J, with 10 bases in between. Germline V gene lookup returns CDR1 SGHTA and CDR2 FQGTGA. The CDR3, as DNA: TGTGCCAGCAGTTACGGTCGATACAATGAGCAGTTCTTC. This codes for CASSYGRYNEQFF. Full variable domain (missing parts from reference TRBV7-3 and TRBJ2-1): GAGVSQTPSNKVTEKGKYVELRCDPISGHTALYWYRQSLGQGPEFLIYFQGTGAADDSGLPNDRFFAVRPEGSVSTLKIQRTERGDSAVYLCASSYGRYNEQFFGPGTRLTVL.

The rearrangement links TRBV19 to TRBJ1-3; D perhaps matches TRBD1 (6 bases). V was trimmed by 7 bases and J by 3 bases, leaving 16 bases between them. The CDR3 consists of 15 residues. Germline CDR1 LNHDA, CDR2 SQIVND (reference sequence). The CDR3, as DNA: TGTGCCAGTATACCCAGGGGAGACCGTGGAAACACCATATATTTT. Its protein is CASIPRGDRGNTIYF.

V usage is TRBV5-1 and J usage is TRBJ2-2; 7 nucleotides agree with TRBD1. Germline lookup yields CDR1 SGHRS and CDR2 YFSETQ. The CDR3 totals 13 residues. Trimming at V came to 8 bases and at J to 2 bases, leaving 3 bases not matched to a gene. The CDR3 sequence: CASRTGNTGELFF. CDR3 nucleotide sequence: TGCGCCAGTAGGACAGGCAACACCGGGGAGCTGTTTTTT. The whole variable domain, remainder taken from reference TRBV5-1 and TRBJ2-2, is KAGVTQTPRYLIKTRGQQVTLSCSPISGHRSVSWYQQTPGQGLQFLFEYFSETQRNKGNFPGRFSGRQFSNSRSEMNVSTLELGDSALYLCASRTGNTGELFFGEGSRLTVL.

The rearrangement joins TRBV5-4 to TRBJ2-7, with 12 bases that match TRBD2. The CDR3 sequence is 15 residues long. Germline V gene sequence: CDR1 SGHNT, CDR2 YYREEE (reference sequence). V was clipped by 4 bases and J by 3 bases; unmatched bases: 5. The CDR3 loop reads CASSPTSGGFYEQYF. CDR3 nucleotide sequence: TGTGCCAGCAGCCCAACTAGCGGGGGGTTCTACGAGCAGTACTTC.

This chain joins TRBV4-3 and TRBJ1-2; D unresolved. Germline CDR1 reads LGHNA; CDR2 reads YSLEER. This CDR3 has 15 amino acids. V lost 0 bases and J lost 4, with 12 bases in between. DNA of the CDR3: TGCGCCAGCAGCCAAGACAGCGGAGGCCTCTATGGCTACACCTTC. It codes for CASSQDSGGLYGYTF.

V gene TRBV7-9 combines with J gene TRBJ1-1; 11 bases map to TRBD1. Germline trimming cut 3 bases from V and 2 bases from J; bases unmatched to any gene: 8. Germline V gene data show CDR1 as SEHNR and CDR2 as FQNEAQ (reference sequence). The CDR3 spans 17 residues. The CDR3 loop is CASSFKDRGLTNTEAFF. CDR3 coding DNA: TGTGCCAGCAGCTTTAAGGACAGGGGGCTCACCAACACTGAAGCTTTCTTT.

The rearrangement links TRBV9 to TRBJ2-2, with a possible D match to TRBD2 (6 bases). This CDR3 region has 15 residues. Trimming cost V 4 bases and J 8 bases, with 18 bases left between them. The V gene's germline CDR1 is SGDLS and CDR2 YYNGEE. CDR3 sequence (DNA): TGTGCCAGCAGCACCCGGGGCCGGAGCGGGGGGGAGCTGTTTTTT. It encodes CASSTRGRSGGELFF.

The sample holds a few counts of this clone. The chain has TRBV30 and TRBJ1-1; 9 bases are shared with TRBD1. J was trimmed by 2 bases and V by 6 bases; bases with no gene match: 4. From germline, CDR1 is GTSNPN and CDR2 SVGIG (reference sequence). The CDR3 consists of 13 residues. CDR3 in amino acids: CACMGQGNTEAFF. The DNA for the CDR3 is TGTGCCTGTATGGGACAGGGAAACACTGAAGCTTTCTTT. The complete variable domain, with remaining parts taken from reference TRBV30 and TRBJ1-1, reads SQTIHQWPATLVQPVGSPLSLECTVEGTSNPNLYWYRQAAGRGLQLLFYSVGIGQISSEVPQNLSASRPQDRQFILSSKKLLLSDSGFYLCACMGQGNTEAFFGQGTRLTVV.

The CDR3: CASSLAGAGETHSSYNEQFF. In DNA form, the CDR3 reads TGTGCCAGCAGCTTAGCCGGCGCAGGGGAGACCCACAGCTCCTACAATGAGCAGTTCTTC. This chain connects TRBV7-2 to TRBJ2-1, with a weak D call TRBD1 (6 bases). Germline V gene lookup returns CDR1 SGHTA and CDR2 FQGNSA. The CDR3 spans 20 residues. Trimming cost V 0 bases and J 0 bases, with 21 bases left between them.

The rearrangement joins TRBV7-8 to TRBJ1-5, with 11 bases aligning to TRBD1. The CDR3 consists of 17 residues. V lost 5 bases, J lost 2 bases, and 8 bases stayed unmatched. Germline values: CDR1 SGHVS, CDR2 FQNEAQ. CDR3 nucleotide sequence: TGTGCCAGCAGCAACCAGGACAGGGGGCCAGGCAATCAGCCCCAGCATTTT. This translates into CASSNQDRGPGNQPQHF.

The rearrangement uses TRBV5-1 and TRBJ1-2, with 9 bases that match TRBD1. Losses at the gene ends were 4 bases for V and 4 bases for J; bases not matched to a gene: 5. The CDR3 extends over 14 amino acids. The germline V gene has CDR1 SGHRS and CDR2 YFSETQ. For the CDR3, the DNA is TGCGCCAGCAGCGAACAGGGGGCGGCCTATGGCTACACCTTC. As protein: CASSEQGAAYGYTF.

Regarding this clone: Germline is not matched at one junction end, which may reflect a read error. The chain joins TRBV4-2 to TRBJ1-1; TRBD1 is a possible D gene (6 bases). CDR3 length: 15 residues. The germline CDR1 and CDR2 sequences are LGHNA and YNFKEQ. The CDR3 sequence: CASSQDYRDGTGAFF. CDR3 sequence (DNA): TGTGCCAGCAGCCAAGATTACAGGGATGGTACTGGAGCTTTCTTT.

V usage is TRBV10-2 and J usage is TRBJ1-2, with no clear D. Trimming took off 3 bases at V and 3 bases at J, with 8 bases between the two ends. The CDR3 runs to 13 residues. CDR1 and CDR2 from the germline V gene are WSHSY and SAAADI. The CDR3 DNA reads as TGCGCCAGCAGTGATAACGGAGACTATGGCTACACCTTC. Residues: CASSDNGDYGYTF.

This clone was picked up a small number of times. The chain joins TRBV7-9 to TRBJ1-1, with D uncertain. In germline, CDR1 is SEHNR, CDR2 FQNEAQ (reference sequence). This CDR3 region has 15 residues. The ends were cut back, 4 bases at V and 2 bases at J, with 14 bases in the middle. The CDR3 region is CASSYWAGGNTEAFF. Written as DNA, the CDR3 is TGTGCCAGCAGCTACTGGGCAGGTGGCAACACTGAAGCTTTCTTT.

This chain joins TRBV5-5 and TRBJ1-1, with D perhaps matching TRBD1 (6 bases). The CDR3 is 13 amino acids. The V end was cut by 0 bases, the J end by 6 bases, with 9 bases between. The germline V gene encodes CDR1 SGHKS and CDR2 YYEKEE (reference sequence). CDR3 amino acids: CASSLGGGPEAFF. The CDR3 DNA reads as TGTGCCAGCAGCTTGGGCGGGGGCCCTGAAGCTTTCTTT.

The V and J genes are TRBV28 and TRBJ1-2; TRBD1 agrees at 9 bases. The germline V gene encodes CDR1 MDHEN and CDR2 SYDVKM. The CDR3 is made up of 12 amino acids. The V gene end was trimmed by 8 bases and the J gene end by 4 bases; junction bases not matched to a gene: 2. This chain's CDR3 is CASGQGSYGYTF. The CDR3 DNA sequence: TGTGCCAGCGGACAGGGGAGCTATGGCTACACCTTC.